This is a list of T cell receptor beta chains from one sample in a study of T cell responses to AZD1222 COVID-19 vaccine. The table came from immunoSEQ multiplex PCR; TCRdb's copy has only in-frame clones and leaves some out. The sample has more than 150,000 clones; around 94% are singletons. The sample in question was peripheral blood, obtained on day 0 of AZD1222 vaccination. The origin of the receptors is an adult in good health. Each CDR3 is given with its conserved first and last residue. The D gene is left open where the match is weak. Size tells how often a clone was seen (once, few, many) or the class of an expanded clone, and some rows leave it out.

clone size	V gene	D gene	J gene	CDR3 protein	CDR3 DNA
-	TRBV30	-	TRBJ1-5	CAWSFPGGGNQPQHF	TGTGCCTGGAGTTTCCCCGGTGGCGGTAATCAGCCCCAGCATTTT
-	TRBV7-9	-	TRBJ1-2	CASSSRGEILGYTF	TGTGCCAGCAGCTCCCGGGGGGAAATACTCGGCTACACCTTC
-	TRBV7-2	-	TRBJ1-1	CASSPRGGPEAFF	TGTGCCAGCAGCCCCCGGGGGGGACCTGAAGCTTTCTTT
-	TRBV30	-	TRBJ2-7	CAWSPFGLAVEQYF	TGTGCCTGGAGTCCGTTTGGGCTAGCCGTCGAGCAGTACTTC
once	TRBV19	TRBD2	TRBJ2-3	CASRGGSRTQYF	TGTGCCAGTAGAGGCGGGAGCCGGACGCAGTATTTT
-	TRBV5-5	-	TRBJ2-2	CASSSRFPEINTGELFF	TGTGCCAGCAGCTCCCGTTTCCCGGAGATAAACACCGGGGAGCTGTTTTTT
-	TRBV6-5	-	TRBJ1-1	CASSYWGFEAFF	TGTGCCAGCAGTTACTGGGGCTTTGAAGCTTTCTTT
-	TRBV4-1	-	TRBJ2-7	CASSQIQGIDNYEQYF	TGCGCCAGCAGCCAAATCCAGGGGATTGACAACTACGAGCAGTACTTC
-	TRBV5-1	-	TRBJ2-6	CASTVTGAGANVLTF	TGCGCCAGCACAGTCACGGGGGCTGGGGCCAACGTCCTGACTTTC
-	TRBV5-1	TRBD1	TRBJ1-3	CASSPDRAQNSGNTIYF	TGCGCCAGCAGCCCCGACAGGGCCCAAAACTCTGGAAACACCATATATTTT
-	TRBV7-9	-	TRBJ1-3	CASSRPNSGNTIYF	TGTGCCAGCAGCCGTCCGAACTCTGGAAACACCATATATTTT
-	TRBV27	-	TRBJ1-6	CASSSNDGWGYNSPLHF	TGTGCCAGCAGTTCAAATGATGGTTGGGGATATAATTCACCCCTCCACTTT
-	TRBV5-1	-	TRBJ1-1	CASSPSGGANTEAFF	TGCGCCAGCAGCCCCAGCGGGGGTGCCAACACTGAAGCTTTCTTT
-	TRBV20-1	-	TRBJ2-5	CSATGETQYF	TGCAGTGCCACTGGAGAGACCCAGTACTTC
-	TRBV7-2	TRBD2	TRBJ2-7	CASTGLAGVGQYF	TGTGCCAGTACGGGACTAGCGGGAGTTGGGCAGTACTTC
once	TRBV19	-	TRBJ1-2	CATRTARSYGYTF	TGTGCCACTAGGACCGCCAGGAGTTATGGCTACACCTTC